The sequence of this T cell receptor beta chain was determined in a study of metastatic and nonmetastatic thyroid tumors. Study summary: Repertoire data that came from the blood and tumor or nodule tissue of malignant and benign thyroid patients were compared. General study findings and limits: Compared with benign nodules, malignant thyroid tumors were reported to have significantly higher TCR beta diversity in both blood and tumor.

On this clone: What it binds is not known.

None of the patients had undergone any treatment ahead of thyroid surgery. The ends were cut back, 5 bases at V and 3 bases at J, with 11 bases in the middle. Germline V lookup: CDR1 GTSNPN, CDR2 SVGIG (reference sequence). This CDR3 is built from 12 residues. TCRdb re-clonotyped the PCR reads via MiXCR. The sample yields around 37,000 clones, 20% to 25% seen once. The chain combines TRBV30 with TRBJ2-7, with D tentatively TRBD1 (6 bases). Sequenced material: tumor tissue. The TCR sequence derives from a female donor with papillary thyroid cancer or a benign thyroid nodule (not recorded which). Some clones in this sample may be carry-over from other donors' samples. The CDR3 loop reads CAWAPQGYEQYF. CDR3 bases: TGTGCCTGGGCCCCACAGGGCTACGAGCAGTACTTC.